The 25 T cell receptor beta chains below come from one sample, sequenced in a study of T-cell reconstitution after alpha-beta-depleted transplantation in children. Unique molecular identifiers were used to barcode this TCRbeta library. Via MiXCR, TCRdb re-called the PCR reads, giving one row per CDR3 protein. The profile shows 350,000 to 500,000 distinct CDR3 sequences, 43% of them singletons. This sample comprised PBMCs, obtained before TCRalphabeta/CD19-depleted stem cell transplant. The origin of the receptors is a girl aged 2 to 9 with aplastic anemia, due to receive a stem cell transplant.

This clonotype was found many times. This chain joins TRBV20-1 and TRBJ2-5; possibly TRBD2 for D (6 bases). V was pared by 2 bases and J by 5 bases, with 6 bases between. The CDR3 length is 11 residues. Germline lookup yields CDR1 DFQATT and CDR2 SNEGSKA (reference sequence). The CDR3 DNA follows: TGCAGTGCTAGACGGGGGGAGACCCAGTACTTC. Its protein product is CSARRGETQYF.

J is TRBJ2-2 and V is TRBV5-6; maybe TRBD1 (6 bases). V shed 4 bases and J shed 8 bases, with 21 bases lying between them. There are 16 residues in the CDR3. Germline values: CDR1 SGHDT, CDR2 YYEEEE. CDR3 residues: CASSPLRTGITGELFF. In nucleotides, the CDR3 is TGTGCCAGCAGCCCACTACGCACAGGGATTACGGGGGAGCTGTTTTTT.

V and J are TRBV6-1 and TRBJ2-5, with D perhaps matching TRBD1 (6 bases). This CDR3 has 14 residues. With 4 bases removed from V and 5 bases from J, the gap between germline ends came to 14 bases. Germline assignment: CDR1 MNHNS and CDR2 SASEGT. The CDR3 DNA is TGTGCCAGCAGTGCAGGGGATCTCCGGGAGACCCAGTACTTC. Its protein product is CASSAGDLRETQYF.

The chain combines TRBV7-8 with TRBJ2-3, with TRBD2 identical over 7 bases. This CDR3 has 18 residues. Germline CDR1 is SGHVS and CDR2 is FQNEAQ. Trimming cost V 6 bases and J 5 bases; bases outside gene matches: 20. Here the CDR3 DNA reads TGTGCCAGCAGGCGTAACGAGCGAGGGGAGGGCCTAGGAGATACGCAGTATTTT. It encodes CASRRNERGEGLGDTQYF.

This clonotype was detected many times. The rearrangement uses TRBV12-3 or TRBV12-4 and TRBJ2-1, with 11 bases fitting TRBD2. The junction had 7 bases not matched to a gene; V was cut back by 5 bases and J by 10 bases. The CDR3 spans 14 residues. For the CDR3, the DNA is TGTGCCAGCAGTCCCGGGACTAGCGGTCTGGAGCAGTTCTTC. Its translation is CASSPGTSGLEQFF.

The chain links TRBV2 to TRBJ2-1; a possible D gene is TRBD2 (5 bases). CDR1 and CDR2 (germline): SNHLY, FYNNEI. The CDR3 is 13 residues long. The V end lost 6 bases, the J end lost 6 bases, and 12 bases lay between the germline ends. The CDR3 sequence is CASRRAASNEQFF. As DNA, the CDR3 is TGTGCCAGCAGGCGGGCCGCATCCAATGAGCAGTTCTTC.

This clonotype was seen once. The chain couples TRBV5-1 to TRBJ2-2; 7 bases map to TRBD1. V shed 4 bases and J 4 bases; nucleotides not matched to a gene: 4. Germline values: CDR1 SGHRS, CDR2 YFSETQ. The CDR3 consists of 14 residues. DNA of the CDR3: TGCGCCAGCAGCCAACAGGGGATCACCGGGGAGCTGTTTTTT. Its translation: CASSQQGITGELFF.

This clonotype appeared a few times. The rearrangement uses TRBV29-1 and TRBJ1-2; D possibly corresponds to TRBD1 (5 bases). CDR1 and CDR2 (germline): SQVTM, ANQGSEA. The ends were cut back, 4 bases at V and 4 bases at J, with 10 bases in the middle. The CDR3 consists of 12 residues. CDR3 coding DNA: TGCAGCGTTGGTCCAGGGAGCTATGGCTACACCTTC. Encoded protein: CSVGPGSYGYTF.

In this sample, this clonotype turned up once. The V call is TRBV7-2, the J call TRBJ2-5; D unclear. The CDR3 runs 13 residues. The V end lost 5 bases, the J end lost 1 base, and 8 bases lay between the germline ends. CDR1 is SGHTA, CDR2 FQGNSA, per germline. CDR3 coding DNA: TGTGCCAGCAGCACTACGATCCAAGAGACCCAGTACTTC. It is translated as CASSTTIQETQYF. The complete variable domain, with remaining parts taken from reference TRBV7-2 and TRBJ2-5, reads GAGVSQSPSNKVTEKGKDVELRCDPISGHTALYWYRQSLGQGLEFLIYFQGNSAPDKSGLPSDRFSAERTGGSVSTLTIQRTQQEDSAVYLCASSTTIQETQYFGPGTRLLVL.

The rearrangement links TRBV29-1 to TRBJ2-3; tentatively, D is TRBD2 (7 bases). CDR3 size: 15 residues. In germline, CDR1 is SQVTM, CDR2 ANQGSEA. Trimming took 6 bases from V and 0 from J, leaving 16 bases between them. The CDR3 region is CSVARGGQSTDTQYF. The CDR3 nucleotides read TGCAGCGTCGCCCGCGGGGGCCAAAGCACAGATACGCAGTATTTT.

At least ten counts were recorded for this clonotype. This sequence joins TRBV12-3 or TRBV12-4 and TRBJ2-3, with D tentatively TRBD1 or TRBD2 (5 bases each). V shed 6 bases and J shed 3 bases, with 16 bases lying between them. The CDR3 extends over 15 amino acids. DNA of the CDR3: TGTGCCAGCAGGAGGGACCTCCGATTTACAGATACGCAGTATTTT. The encoded protein is CASRRDLRFTDTQYF.

This clonotype has only a few counts. The rearrangement uses TRBV2 and TRBJ2-1, with 7 bases that match TRBD2. The CDR3 extends over 17 amino acids. The V segment lost 9 bases and the J segment 2 bases; nucleotides outside the gene matches: 16. In germline, CDR1 is SNHLY, CDR2 FYNNEI. CDR3: CASRWLLAELTYNEQFF. The DNA of the CDR3 is TGTGCCAGTCGATGGCTGCTAGCGGAATTGACCTACAATGAGCAGTTCTTC.

This clonotype was seen a few times. The rearrangement uses TRBV27 and TRBJ2-4; the match to TRBD2 covers 11 bases. V was clipped by 6 bases and J by 7 bases; unmatched bases: 11. Germline CDR1 MNHEY, CDR2 SMNVEV (reference sequence). The CDR3 is 16 residues long. The CDR3 is CASSRRLAGPANIQYF. The CDR3 DNA sequence: TGTGCCAGCAGCCGCCGACTAGCGGGGCCAGCTAACATTCAGTACTTC.

This clonotype was detected only a few times. The genes are TRBV20-1 and TRBJ2-3; D gene unclear. Trimming cost V 5 bases and J 6 bases, with 15 bases left between them. The CDR3 loop spans 13 amino acids. Per germline, CDR1 DFQATT and CDR2 SNEGSKA (reference sequence). This CDR3 reads CSAGPTQVDTQYF. For the CDR3, the DNA is TGCAGTGCTGGACCAACTCAAGTGGATACGCAGTATTTT.

The sample holds many counts of this clonotype. The CDR3 spells CASSLTEPSQYF. DNA for the CDR3: TGTGCCAGCAGCTTGACAGAGCCCTCGCAGTATTTT. V usage is TRBV7-9 and J usage is TRBJ2-3; weak D call: TRBD1 (5 bases). Germline V gene sequence: CDR1 SEHNR, CDR2 FQNEAQ (reference sequence). The CDR3 has 12 residues. The V end lost 3 bases, the J end lost 10 bases, and 11 bases lay between the germline ends.

The genes are TRBV2 and TRBJ2-7; TRBD2 matches at 12 bases. The germline V gene encodes CDR1 SNHLY and CDR2 FYNNEI. This CDR3 region has 16 residues. V shed 6 bases and J 1 base; nucleotides not matched to a gene: 7. CDR3 DNA: TGTGCCAGCAGCGAGGGACTAGCGGGTCCTTCCTACGAGCAGTACTTC. Protein sequence: CASSEGLAGPSYEQYF.

The chain carries TRBV7-2 and TRBJ2-5, with D tentatively TRBD1 or TRBD2 (5 bases each). The V gene's germline CDR1 is SGHTA and CDR2 FQGNSA. V was cut by 5 bases and J by 3 bases, with 22 bases left in between. This CDR3 is built from 17 residues. In DNA, the CDR3 is TGTGCCAGCAGCCTCGAAGGGGTGGGGGTCAAAAAAGAGACCCAGTACTTC. Protein sequence: CASSLEGVGVKKETQYF.

This chain uses TRBV20-1 with TRBJ2-7; 8 nucleotides match TRBD2. The ends lost 6 bases at V and 1 base at J; junction bases unmatched: 5. The V gene's germline CDR1 is DFQATT and CDR2 SNEGSKA (reference sequence). CDR3 length equals 13 residues. The CDR3 here is CSAESSGSYEQYF. Written as DNA, the CDR3 is TGCAGTGCCGAGTCTAGCGGGTCCTACGAGCAGTACTTC.

Concerning this clonotype itself: The germline gene is not matched at one end of the junction; a read error may be the cause. V is TRBV6-5 and J is TRBJ2-7; the match to TRBD2 covers 10 bases. CDR1 is MNHEY and CDR2 is SVGAGI in the germline V gene. The CDR3 extends over 16 amino acids. The CDR3 protein is CASSYGLAGVTYERYF. In nucleotides, the CDR3 is TGTGCCAGCAGTTACGGGCTAGCGGGGGTAACCTACGAGCGGTACTTC.

Comments on this clonotype: Compared with germline, one end of the junction differs, possibly owing to a read error. This chain uses TRBV20-1 with TRBJ1-5, with 11 nucleotides matching TRBD1. Germline CDR1 DFQATT, CDR2 SNEGSKA (reference sequence). CDR3 length: 17 amino acids. CDR3: CCARGTGGGFGNQPQHF. CDR3 nucleotides: TGCTGTGCCAGGGGGACAGGGGGAGGTTTCGGCAATCAGCCCCAGCATTTT.

The J gene is TRBJ2-7, the V gene TRBV18; 7 nucleotides match TRBD1. V lost 1 base, J lost 3 bases, and 0 bases stayed unmatched. CDR1 and CDR2 (germline): KGHSH, LQKENI. This CDR3 comprises 13 residues. CDR3 sequence (DNA): TGTGCCAGCTCACCACGGGACAGCTACGAGCAGTACTTC. Translation gives CASSPRDSYEQYF.

Comment on this clonotype: Being one base from a much bigger clone, this may be a read error. The CDR3 ends on some other residue instead of the conserved phenylalanine or tryptophan, so this is likely a read error. The chain joins TRBV29-1 to TRBJ1-1; D gene uncertain. Trimming stripped 7 bases from V and 1 base from J, with 13 bases between. There are 13 residues in the CDR3. Per germline, CDR1 SQVTM and CDR2 ANQGSEA. CDR3: CSGPGGPNTEAFL. The CDR3 DNA follows: TGCAGCGGACCCGGAGGACCGAACACTGAAGCTTTCCTT.

The chain employs TRBV6-5 and TRBJ1-2, with D unclear. Trimming shortened V by 4 bases and J by 6 bases, and 12 bases separated the two germline ends. Germline V CDR1 and CDR2: MNHEY, SVGAGI. This CDR3 is 13 amino acids long. CDR3: CASSFVGSHGYTF. In nucleotides, the CDR3 is TGTGCCAGCAGTTTCGTGGGATCGCATGGCTACACCTTC.

V and J are TRBV6-6 and TRBJ1-2; D perhaps matches TRBD1 (6 bases). Trimming cost V 6 bases and J 6 bases, with 14 bases left between them. CDR1 MNHNY and CDR2 SVGAGI come from the germline V gene (reference sequence). The CDR3 has 13 amino acids. DNA of the CDR3: TGTGCCAGCAGCCGGGACACGGTGAATGGCTACACCTTC. Amino acid sequence: CASSRDTVNGYTF.

This chain joins TRBV6-2 or TRBV6-3 and TRBJ2-5; D uncertain. This CDR3 contains 11 residues. Trimming shortened V by 2 bases and J by 5 bases, and 3 bases separated the two germline ends. CDR1 MNHEY and CDR2 SVGEGT come from the germline V gene. The CDR3 sequence is CASSYDETQYF. CDR3 nucleotides: TGTGCCAGCAGTTACGACGAGACCCAGTACTTC.